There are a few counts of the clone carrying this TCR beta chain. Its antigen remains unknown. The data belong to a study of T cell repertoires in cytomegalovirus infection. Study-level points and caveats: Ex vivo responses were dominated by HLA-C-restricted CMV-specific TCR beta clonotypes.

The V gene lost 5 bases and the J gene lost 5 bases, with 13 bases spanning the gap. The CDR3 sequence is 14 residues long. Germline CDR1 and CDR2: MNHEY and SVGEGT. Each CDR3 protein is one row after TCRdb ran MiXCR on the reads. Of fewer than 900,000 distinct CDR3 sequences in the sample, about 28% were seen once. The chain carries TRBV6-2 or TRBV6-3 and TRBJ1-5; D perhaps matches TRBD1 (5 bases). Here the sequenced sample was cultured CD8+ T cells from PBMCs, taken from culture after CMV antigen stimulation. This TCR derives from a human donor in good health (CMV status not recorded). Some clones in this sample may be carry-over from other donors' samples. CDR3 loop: CASSLGVNHQPQHF. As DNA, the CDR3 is TGTGCCAGCAGTCTGGGGGTTAATCATCAGCCCCAGCATTTT.